The 11 T cell receptor beta chains listed next were all sequenced from one sample in a study of cytomegalovirus exposure and HLA in healthy donors. Researchers ran the PCR with 60 Vbeta and 13 Jbeta primers. The repertoire was sequenced with immunoSEQ multiplex PCR; TCRdb's copy has only in-frame clones and lacks some. The table records 150,000 to 200,000 clones, 77% of them present only once. The sequencing sample was made of PBMCs. These receptor sequences come from a woman in her thirties in good health and CMV-seronegative.

The chain is built from TRBV9 and TRBJ2-1, with a tentative D call TRBD2 (5 bases). V was cut by 6 bases and J by 3 bases, with 13 bases left in between. The CDR3 length is 14 residues. Germline values: CDR1 SGDLS, CDR2 YYNGEE. The CDR3 spells CASTRGSIYNEQFF. The CDR3 DNA is TGTGCCAGCACTCGGGGAAGTATCTACAATGAGCAGTTCTTC.

The chain links TRBV14 to TRBJ1-6; 8 bases match TRBD1. V dropped 8 bases and J dropped 7; count of bases not matched to a gene: 10. Germline-derived CDR1 and CDR2 are SGHDN and FVKESK. CDR3 length: 15 amino acids. CDR3 sequence (DNA): TGTGCCAGCCAGAGAATGACAGGGGCGAATTCACCCCTCCACTTT. Translation: CASQRMTGANSPLHF.

V and J are TRBV18 and TRBJ1-2; 8 positions agree with TRBD1. The germline gives CDR1 KGHSH, CDR2 LQKENI. This CDR3 contains 16 residues. The J segment lost 6 bases and the V segment lost 3 bases, leaving 12 bases of the junction unmatched. The CDR3: CASSPLQGGPGNGYTF. CDR3 coding DNA: TGTGCCAGCTCACCTTTACAGGGGGGCCCGGGGAATGGCTACACCTTC.

This CDR3 is CASSGGTKRGLKVTDEQYF. Here the CDR3 DNA reads TGCGCCAGCAGCGGAGGAACAAAGCGGGGCCTTAAGGTTACGGACGAGCAGTACTTC. V is TRBV5-1 and J is TRBJ2-7; 7 nucleotides match TRBD2. CDR3 length: 19 residues. V lost 4 bases to trimming and J lost 5 bases; unmatched junction nucleotides: 24. CDR1 and CDR2 from the germline V gene are SGHRS and YFSETQ.

The chain uses TRBV29-1 and TRBJ2-3; 11 bases match TRBD2. This CDR3 is built from 16 residues. CDR1 SQVTM and CDR2 ANQGSEA come from the germline V gene. V dropped 1 base and J dropped 1; count of bases not matched to a gene: 4. CDR3 DNA: TGCAGCGTTGAAGGCACTAGCGGGGGAGGCACAGATACGCAGTATTTT. Residues: CSVEGTSGGGTDTQYF.

This clone was seen more than once but under ten times. The CDR3 DNA is TGTGCCAGCAGCCATAGACCGGGACAGGGGGCGACAGATACGCAGTATTTT. Residues: CASSHRPGQGATDTQYF. The chain has TRBV4-2 and TRBJ2-3; 12 bases match TRBD1. The CDR3 covers 17 residues. V shed 3 bases, J shed 3 bases, and the junction held 7 bases outside the gene matches. CDR1 is LGHNA, CDR2 YNFKEQ, per germline.

The rearrangement joins TRBV7-8 to TRBJ1-1; D is undetermined. Germline V gene lookup returns CDR1 SGHVS and CDR2 FQNEAQ. This CDR3 is 17 amino acids long. V was pared by 0 bases and J by 5 bases, with 19 bases between. This chain's CDR3 is CASSLALIGGGRTEAFF. The CDR3 region has the DNA TGTGCCAGCAGCTTAGCGCTAATCGGAGGAGGAAGAACTGAAGCTTTCTTT.

The count of this clone is one. This rearrangement joins TRBV11-2 to TRBJ2-7; D is unresolved. Looked up from germline, CDR1 is SGHAT and CDR2 is FQNNGV. V lost 1 base and J 2 bases, leaving 6 bases between the germline ends. The CDR3 runs to 13 residues. The CDR3 DNA reads as TGTGCCAGCAGCTTAGGCGCGGCCTACGAGCAGTACTTC. Residues: CASSLGAAYEQYF.

The chain employs TRBV6-5 and TRBJ1-1; D gene unclear. The V gene lost 0 bases and the J gene lost 6 bases, with 11 bases spanning the gap. CDR1 is MNHEY, CDR2 SVGAGI, per germline. The CDR3 is 14 amino acids. For the CDR3, the DNA is TGTGCCAGCAGTTACTCGAGCAGGTTCCCTGAAGCTTTCTTT. This translates into CASSYSSRFPEAFF.

V gene TRBV29-1 combines with J gene TRBJ1-1; TRBD1 is a possible D gene (6 bases). The CDR3 is made up of 12 amino acids. Deletions cut 4 bases from V and 1 base from J, with 7 bases between. Germline lookup yields CDR1 SQVTM and CDR2 ANQGSEA. DNA of the CDR3: TGCAGCGTTGTAGGGGGGAACACTGAAGCTTTCTTT. This gives the protein CSVVGGNTEAFF.

This rearrangement joins TRBV13 to TRBJ1-1, with D maybe TRBD1 (6 bases). CDR1 and CDR2 (germline): PRHDT, FYEKMQ (reference sequence). V was cut by 5 bases and J by 4 bases, with 14 bases left in between. The CDR3 covers 14 residues. Here the CDR3 DNA reads TGTGCCAGCAGCCTCACAGGGATGGCCACTGAAGCTTTCTTT. Amino acid sequence: CASSLTGMATEAFF.